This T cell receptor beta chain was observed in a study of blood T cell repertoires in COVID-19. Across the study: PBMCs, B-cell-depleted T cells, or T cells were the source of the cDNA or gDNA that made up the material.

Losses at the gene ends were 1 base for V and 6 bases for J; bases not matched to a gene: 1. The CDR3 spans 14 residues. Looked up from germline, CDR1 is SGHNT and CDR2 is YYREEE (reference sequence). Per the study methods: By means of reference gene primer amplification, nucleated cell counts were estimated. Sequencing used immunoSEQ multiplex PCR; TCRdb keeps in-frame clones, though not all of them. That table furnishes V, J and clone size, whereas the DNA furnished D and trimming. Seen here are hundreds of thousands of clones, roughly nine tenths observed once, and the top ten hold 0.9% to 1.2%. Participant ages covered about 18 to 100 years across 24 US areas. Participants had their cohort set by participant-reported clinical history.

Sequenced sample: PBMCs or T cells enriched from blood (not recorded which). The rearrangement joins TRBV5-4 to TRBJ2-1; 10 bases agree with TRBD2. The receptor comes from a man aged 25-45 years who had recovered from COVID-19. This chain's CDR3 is CASSLSGRGNEQFF. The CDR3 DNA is TGTGCCAGCAGCTTGAGCGGGAGGGGCAATGAGCAGTTCTTC.